This TCR beta chain is drawn from a study of T cell responses to AZD1222 COVID-19 vaccine. To note about this clone: Its antigen is still unknown.

The protocol was immunoSEQ multiplex PCR, while the TCRdb copy is restricted to in-frame clones and leaves out a portion. The sample includes more than 85,000 clones, 88% of them seen just once. Study results and limitations: Only after the peak T cell response were repertoires sampled.

V lost 0 bases and J lost 5; bases outside the gene matches: 4. Germline CDR1 SGHNT, CDR2 YYREEE (reference sequence). This CDR3 spans 14 amino acids. This TCR came from an adult in good health. The input for sequencing was peripheral blood, taken on day 0 of MenACWY control vaccination. The gene calls are TRBV5-4 and TRBJ1-2; 7 positions match TRBD1. The CDR3 region has the DNA TGTGCCAGCAGCTTGGCCGGGACAGATTATGGCTACACCTTC. Protein product: CASSLAGTDYGYTF. Full variable domain (missing parts from reference TRBV5-4 and TRBJ1-2): ETGVTQSPTHLIKTRGQQVTLRCSSQSGHNTVSWYQQALGQGPQFIFQYYREEENGRGNFPPRFSGLQFPNYSSELNVNALELDDSALYLCASSLAGTDYGYTFGSGTRLTVV.